This T cell receptor beta chain is from a study of T cells in Graves' hyperthyroidism and ophthalmopathy. Whole-study findings and limits: Researchers found most expanded thyroid clonotypes above 0.001 in blood as well.

This clonotype was seen only a few times. Its antigen remains unidentified. TCR beta CDR3 region amplification was performed from RNA transcripts. The TCR CDR3 first-round RT-PCR relied on the HTBI primer set. TCRdb recomputed calls from the multiplex PCR reads with MiXCR, one row per CDR3 protein. The profile covers 600,000 to 700,000 distinct CDR3 sequences, with just under 45% appearing a single time and less than 9% taken by the ten largest. This CDR3 comprises 13 residues. The V end was cut by 0 bases, the J end by 4 bases, with 7 bases between. CDR1 and CDR2 from the germline V gene are SGDLS and YYNGEE. Clinical symptoms, serum thyroxine and TRAb, thyroid ultrasound and orbital computed tomography together formed the diagnostic basis.

The receptor comes from an adult man with Graves' disease, either hyperthyroidism or ophthalmopathy (not recorded which). This rearrangement joins TRBV9 to TRBJ1-2, with unresolved D. Sequenced material: peripheral blood or thyroid tissue (not recorded which). The CDR3 loop is CASSVGALYGYTF. Here the CDR3 DNA reads TGTGCCAGCAGCGTAGGGGCACTCTATGGCTACACCTTC.